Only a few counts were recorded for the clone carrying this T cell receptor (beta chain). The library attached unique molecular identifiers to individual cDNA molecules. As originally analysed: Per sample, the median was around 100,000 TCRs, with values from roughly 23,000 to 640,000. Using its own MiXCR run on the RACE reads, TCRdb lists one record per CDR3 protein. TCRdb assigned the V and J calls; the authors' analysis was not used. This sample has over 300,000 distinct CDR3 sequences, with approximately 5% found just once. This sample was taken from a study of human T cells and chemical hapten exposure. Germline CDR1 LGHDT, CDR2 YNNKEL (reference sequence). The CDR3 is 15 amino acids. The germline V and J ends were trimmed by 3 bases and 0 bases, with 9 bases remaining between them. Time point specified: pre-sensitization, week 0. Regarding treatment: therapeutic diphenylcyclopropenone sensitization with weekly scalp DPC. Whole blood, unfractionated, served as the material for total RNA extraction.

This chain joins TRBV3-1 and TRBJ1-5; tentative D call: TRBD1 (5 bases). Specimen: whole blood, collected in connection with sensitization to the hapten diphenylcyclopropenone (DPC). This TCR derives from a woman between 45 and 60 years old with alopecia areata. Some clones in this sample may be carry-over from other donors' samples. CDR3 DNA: TGTGCCAGCAGCCACGGACACTATAGCAATCAGCCCCAGCATTTT. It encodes CASSHGHYSNQPQHF.